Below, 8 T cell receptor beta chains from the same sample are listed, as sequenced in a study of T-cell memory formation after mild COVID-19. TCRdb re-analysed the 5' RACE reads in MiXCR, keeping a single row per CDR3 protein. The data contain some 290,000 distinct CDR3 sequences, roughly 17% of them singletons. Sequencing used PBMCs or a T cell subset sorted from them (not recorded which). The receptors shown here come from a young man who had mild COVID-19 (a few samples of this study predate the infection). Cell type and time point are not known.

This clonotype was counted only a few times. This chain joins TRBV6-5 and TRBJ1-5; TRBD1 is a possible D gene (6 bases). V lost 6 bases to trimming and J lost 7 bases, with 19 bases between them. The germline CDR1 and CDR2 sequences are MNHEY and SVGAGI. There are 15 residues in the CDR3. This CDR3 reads CASRPTQGSQQPQHF. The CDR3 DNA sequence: TGTGCCAGCAGGCCGACACAGGGCTCGCAACAGCCCCAGCATTTT.

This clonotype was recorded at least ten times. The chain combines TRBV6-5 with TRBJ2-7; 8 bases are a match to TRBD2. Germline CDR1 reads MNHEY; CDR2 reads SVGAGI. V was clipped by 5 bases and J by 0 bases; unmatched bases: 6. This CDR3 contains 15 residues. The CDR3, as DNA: TGTGCCAGCAGTCGTACTAGCGGCCCCTCCTACGAGCAGTACTTC. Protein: CASSRTSGPSYEQYF.

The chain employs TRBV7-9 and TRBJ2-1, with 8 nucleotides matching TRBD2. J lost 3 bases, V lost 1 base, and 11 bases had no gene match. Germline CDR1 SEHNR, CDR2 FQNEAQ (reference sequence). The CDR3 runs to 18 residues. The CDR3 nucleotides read TGTGCCAGCAGCTTAGGGGGAGTAGCGGGGATTTTCTACAATGAGCAGTTCTTC. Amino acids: CASSLGGVAGIFYNEQFF.

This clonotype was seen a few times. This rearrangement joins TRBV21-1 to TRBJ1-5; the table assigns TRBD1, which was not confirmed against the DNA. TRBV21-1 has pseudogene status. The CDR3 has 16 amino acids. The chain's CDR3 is CASSHAGDRRNQPQHF. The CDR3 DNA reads TGTGCCAGCAGCCACGCAGGGGATAGACGCAATCAGCCCCAGCATTTT.

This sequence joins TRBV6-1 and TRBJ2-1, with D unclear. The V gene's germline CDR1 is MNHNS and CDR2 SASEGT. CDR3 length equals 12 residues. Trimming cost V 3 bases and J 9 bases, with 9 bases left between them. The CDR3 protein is CASSEPLTEQFF. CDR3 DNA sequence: TGTGCCAGCAGTGAGCCGCTTACTGAGCAGTTCTTC.

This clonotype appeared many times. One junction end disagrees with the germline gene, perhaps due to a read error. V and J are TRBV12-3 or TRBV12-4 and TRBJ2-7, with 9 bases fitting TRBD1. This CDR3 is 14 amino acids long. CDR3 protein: CASSLGGSPGQGNF. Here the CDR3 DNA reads TGTGCCAGCAGTTTGGGTGGCTCTCCCGGACAGGGGAACTTC.

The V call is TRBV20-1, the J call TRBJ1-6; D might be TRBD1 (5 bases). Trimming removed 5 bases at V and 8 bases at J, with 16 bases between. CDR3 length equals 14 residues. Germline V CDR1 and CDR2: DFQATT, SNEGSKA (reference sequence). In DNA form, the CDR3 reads TGCAGTGCTTCGCTCGGGGGATGGGATTCACCCCTCCACTTT. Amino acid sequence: CSASLGGWDSPLHF.

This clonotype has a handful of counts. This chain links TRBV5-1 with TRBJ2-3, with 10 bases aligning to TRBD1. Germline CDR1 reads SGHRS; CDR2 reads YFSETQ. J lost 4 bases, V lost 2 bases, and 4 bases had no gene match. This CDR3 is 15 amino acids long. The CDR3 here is CASSFPTGGPDTQYF. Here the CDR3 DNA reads TGCGCCAGCAGCTTCCCGACAGGGGGCCCAGATACGCAGTATTTT. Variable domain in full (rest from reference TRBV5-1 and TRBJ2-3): KAGVTQTPRYLIKTRGQQVTLSCSPISGHRSVSWYQQTPGQGLQFLFEYFSETQRNKGNFPGRFSGRQFSNSRSEMNVSTLELGDSALYLCASSFPTGGPDTQYFGPGTRLTVL.